This is a list of T cell receptor beta chains from one sample in a study of T-cell reconstitution after alpha-beta-depleted transplantation in children. From the PCR reads, TCRdb called clonotypes with MiXCR, one entry per CDR3 protein. Of approximately 980,000 distinct CDR3 sequences in the sample, about 29% are singletons; the top ten hold around 30%. This material consisted of PBMCs, mostly from graft donor cells, taken 360 days after TCRalphabeta/CD19-depleted stem cell transplant. Source of these receptors: a boy under three years old who had a stem cell transplant for SCID, so the T cells may come from the graft donor. Each CDR3 is given with its conserved first and last residue. D genes are given only for firm matches. The listing skips clone size in some rows; elsewhere it reads once, few, many or a size class.

clone size	V gene	D gene	J gene	CDR3 protein	CDR3 DNA
.	TRBV12-3/TRBV12-4	.	TRBJ2-3	CASSGRGGQADTQYF	TGTGCCAGCAGTGGGAGGGGGGGCCAAGCAGATACGCAGTATTTT
.	TRBV12-3/TRBV12-4	TRBD2	TRBJ2-7	CASSFGLAGASYEQYF	TGTGCCAGCAGTTTCGGCCTAGCGGGGGCCTCCTACGAGCAGTACTTC
few	TRBV5-1	TRBD1	TRBJ2-7	CASSLGTEPYEQYF	TGCGCCAGCAGCCTGGGGACAGAGCCCTACGAGCAGTACTTC
.	TRBV11-2	.	TRBJ2-7	CASSSQTGPTYEQYF	TGTGCCAGCAGCTCCCAAACGGGACCGACCTACGAGCAGTACTTC
few	TRBV6-1	.	TRBJ1-4	CASSPLASGRYEKLFF	TGTGCCAGCAGCCCTCTAGCCTCGGGGCGGTATGAAAAACTGTTTTTT
.	TRBV20-1	TRBD1	TRBJ2-3	CSAGDGTVITDTQYF	TGCAGTGCTGGGGACGGGACAGTTATCACAGATACGCAGTATTTT
.	TRBV6-1	.	TRBJ1-5	CASSKQGLGNQPQHF	TGTGCCAGCAGTAAACAGGGTCTGGGCAATCAGCCCCAGCATTTT
few	TRBV6-1	.	TRBJ2-7	CASTVGTSSYEQYF	TGTGCCAGCACGGTAGGGACATCATCCTACGAGCAGTACTTC
.	TRBV4-2	TRBD1	TRBJ1-5	CASSQEGDRGLYQPQHF	TGTGCCAGCAGCCAAGAGGGGGACAGGGGGCTATATCAGCCCCAGCATTTT
many	TRBV5-1	.	TRBJ2-7	CASSLSGEQYF	TGTGCCAGCAGTTTAAGTGGAGAGCAGTACTTC
once	TRBV7-2	.	TRBJ2-7	CASSSLEKAYSYEQYF	TGTGCCAGCAGCTCCTTGGAAAAGGCTTACTCCTACGAGCAGTACTTC
.	TRBV5-1	TRBD1	TRBJ2-3	CASSLAFGTGVGTDTQYF	TGCGCCAGCAGCTTGGCCTTCGGGACAGGGGTCGGCACAGATACGCAGTATTTT
few	TRBV12-3/TRBV12-4	.	TRBJ2-2	CASSSRLAHVPGELFF	TGTGCCAGCAGTTCTCGTCTAGCGCACGTCCCCGGGGAGCTGTTTTTT
few	TRBV20-1	.	TRBJ2-3	CSAPTGTLSTDTQYF	TGCAGTGCTCCTACAGGGACCCTTAGCACAGATACGCAGTATTTT
.	TRBV20-1	.	TRBJ1-4	CSANEGIGEKLFF	TGCAGTGCTAATGAGGGGATCGGAGAAAAACTGTTTTTT
many	TRBV7-8	TRBD1	TRBJ2-2	CASSLRFGVSGQGISENTGELFF	TGTGCCAGCAGCTTACGTTTCGGTGTCAGCGGACAGGGTATTAGCGAGAACACCGGGGAGCTGTTTTTT
few	TRBV12-3/TRBV12-4	.	TRBJ2-7	CASTLGGLYEQYF	TGTGCCAGCACCTTAGGGGGGTTATACGAGCAGTACTTC
.	TRBV6-2/TRBV6-3	TRBD1	TRBJ2-5	CASSPGQGRGETQYF	TGTGCCAGCAGTCCCGGACAGGGAAGGGGGGAGACCCAGTACTTC
few	TRBV7-9	.	TRBJ2-1	CATLSYLGSSYNEQFF	TGTGCCACCCTTTCTTATTTGGGAAGCTCCTACAATGAGCAGTTCTTC
few	TRBV4-2	TRBD2	TRBJ2-2	CASSRTGGEGPGELFF	TGTGCCAGCAGTCGTACTGGGGGGGAAGGGCCCGGGGAGCTGTTTTTT
.	TRBV12-3/TRBV12-4	.	TRBJ2-2	CASSQPWMGNPGTGELFF	TGTGCCAGCAGCCAACCCTGGATGGGGAACCCAGGAACCGGGGAGCTGTTTTTT
few	TRBV4-2	TRBD1	TRBJ1-1	CASSQGRTGVRGEAFF	TGTGCCAGCAGCCAAGGAAGGACAGGGGTTCGGGGTGAAGCTTTCTTT
.	TRBV27	.	TRBJ2-1	CASSLTAGPFYNEQFF	TGTGCCAGCAGTTTAACCGCGGGGCCATTCTACAATGAGCAGTTCTTC
few	TRBV9	.	TRBJ2-2	CASSVEVKSGELFF	TGTGCCAGCAGCGTAGAGGTAAAGTCCGGGGAGCTGTTTTTT
.	TRBV7-2	.	TRBJ1-4	CASSLKGGINEKLFF	TGTGCCAGCAGCTTAAAGGGCGGGATTAATGAAAAACTGTTTTTT
.	TRBV4-3	TRBD1	TRBJ2-7	CASSQEADRDAQYF	TGCGCCAGCAGCCAAGAAGCGGACAGGGATGCGCAGTACTTC
few	TRBV5-5	TRBD1	TRBJ1-1	CASSTGTGASNTEAFF	TGTGCCAGCAGCACCGGGACAGGAGCGTCGAACACTGAAGCTTTCTTT
.	TRBV5-4	.	TRBJ2-2	CASSPGDPQKLFF	TGTGCCAGCAGCCCCGGGGACCCCCAGAAGCTGTTTTTT
.	TRBV28	TRBD1	TRBJ1-2	CASSRRQGGGGYTF	TGTGCCAGCAGTAGGAGACAGGGCGGAGGAGGCTACACCTTC
few	TRBV29-1	.	TRBJ1-1	CSVHLGRLNTEAFF	TGCAGCGTTCACCTCGGCAGGCTGAACACTGAAGCTTTCTTT
few	TRBV6-1	TRBD1	TRBJ2-2	CASSPTGTGFTGELFF	TGTGCCAGCAGTCCGACCGGGACAGGGTTCACCGGGGAGCTGTTTTTT
few	TRBV12-3/TRBV12-4	.	TRBJ1-5	CASSPTSRKARLNQPQHF	TGTGCCAGCAGTCCTACGAGTCGGAAGGCCCGTCTTAATCAGCCCCAGCATTTT
.	TRBV7-2	TRBD1	TRBJ1-4	CASSLRPGGGEKLFF	TGTGCCAGCAGCCTACGGCCAGGGGGCGGTGAAAAACTGTTTTTT
few	TRBV5-1	TRBD2	TRBJ2-1	CASSLRGPSGGADEQFF	TGCGCCAGCAGCTTGCGGGGGCCTAGCGGGGGGGCGGATGAGCAGTTCTTC
.	TRBV7-9	.	TRBJ1-6	CASSFGGTFPGSPLHF	TGTGCCAGCAGCTTTGGGGGAACATTCCCCGGTTCACCCCTCCACTTT
few	TRBV7-8	.	TRBJ2-1	CASRDAGPSRGYNEQFF	TGTGCCAGCAGAGACGCCGGGCCTTCAAGGGGGTACAATGAGCAGTTCTTC
.	TRBV18	.	TRBJ2-2	CASSPVVGNTGELFF	TGTGCCAGCTCACCAGTCGTGGGGAACACCGGGGAGCTGTTTTTT
few	TRBV28	.	TRBJ2-7	CASRSGLLSYEQYF	TGTGCCAGCAGGAGCGGGCTACTCTCCTACGAGCAGTACTTC
.	TRBV14	TRBD1	TRBJ2-1	CASSQERLPPGQGEIRAYNEQFF	TGTGCCAGCAGCCAAGAGAGGTTACCTCCGGGACAGGGTGAGATTCGGGCCTACAATGAGCAGTTCTTC
few	TRBV6-4	.	TRBJ2-3	CASREDRSTDTQYF	TGTGCCAGCAGGGAAGACAGGTCCACAGATACGCAGTATTTT
.	TRBV20-1	.	TRBJ1-1	CSASDIVGWGFLNTEAFF	TGCAGTGCTTCGGACATTGTCGGGTGGGGATTCCTGAACACTGAAGCTTTCTTT
.	TRBV6-5	.	TRBJ2-3	CASSYSAGASFTDTQYF	TGTGCCAGCAGTTACTCTGCGGGGGCCTCCTTCACAGATACGCAGTATTTT
many	TRBV12-3/TRBV12-4	TRBD1	TRBJ2-1	CASSLDGQGAGEQFF	TGTGCCAGCAGTTTAGACGGGCAGGGGGCCGGTGAGCAGTTCTTC
.	TRBV28	.	TRBJ2-3	CASSLGTGMVAGVTDTQYF	TGTGCCAGCAGTTTGGGGACAGGGATGGTAGCGGGGGTGACAGATACGCAGTATTTT
few	TRBV24-1	TRBD2	TRBJ2-1	CATSAALAGANEQFF	TGTGCCACCAGTGCTGCACTAGCGGGGGCGAATGAGCAGTTCTTC
.	TRBV2	TRBD2	TRBJ2-3	CASSWDYSLGNTQYF	TGTGCCAGCAGTTGGGACTACTCCCTAGGAAATACGCAGTATTTT
.	TRBV10-3	.	TRBJ1-1	CAISPQVGTEAFF	TGTGCCATCAGTCCACAGGTGGGCACTGAAGCTTTCTTT
.	TRBV4-1	TRBD2	TRBJ2-3	CASSLISGGAADTQYF	TGCGCCAGCAGCCTGATTAGCGGGGGGGCTGCAGATACGCAGTATTTT
.	TRBV20-1	.	TRBJ1-2	CSASLGLFGGGNPYTF	TGCAGTGCTAGCCTCGGCCTCTTTGGGGGGGGGAACCCCTACACCTTC
.	TRBV5-5	TRBD1	TRBJ2-1	CASSSAGTAVTYNEQFF	TGTGCCAGCAGCTCGGCCGGGACAGCGGTGACCTACAATGAGCAGTTCTTC
many	TRBV7-9	.	TRBJ1-1	CASSPPRTPMRGTEAFF	TGTGCCAGCAGCCCACCCCGGACACCAATGCGGGGGACTGAAGCTTTCTTT
.	TRBV6-2/TRBV6-3	TRBD2	TRBJ2-3	CASSYARTSGGTDTQYF	TGTGCCAGCAGTTACGCCCGGACTAGCGGGGGGACGGATACGCAGTATTTT
.	TRBV9	TRBD1	TRBJ2-5	CASSVSGQGTETQYF	TGTGCCAGCAGCGTGAGCGGACAGGGGACAGAGACCCAGTACTTC
few	TRBV28	.	TRBJ2-1	CASRKGILYNEQFF	TGTGCCAGCAGGAAGGGGATTCTCTACAATGAGCAGTTCTTC
.	TRBV12-3/TRBV12-4	.	TRBJ1-4	CASSLSGVITREKLFF	TGTGCCAGCAGTTTAAGTGGGGTAATAACTCGTGAAAAACTGTTTTTT